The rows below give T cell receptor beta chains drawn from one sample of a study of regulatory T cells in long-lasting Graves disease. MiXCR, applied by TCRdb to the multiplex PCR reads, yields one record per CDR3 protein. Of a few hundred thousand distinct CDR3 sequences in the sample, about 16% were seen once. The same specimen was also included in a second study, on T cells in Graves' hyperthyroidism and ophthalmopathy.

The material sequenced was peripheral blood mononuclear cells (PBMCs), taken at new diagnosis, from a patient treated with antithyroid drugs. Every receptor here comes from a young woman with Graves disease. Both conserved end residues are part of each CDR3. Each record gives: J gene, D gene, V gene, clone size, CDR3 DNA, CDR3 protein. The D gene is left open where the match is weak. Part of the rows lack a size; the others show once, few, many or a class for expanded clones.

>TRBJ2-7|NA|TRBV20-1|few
TGCAGTGCTAGGGGGGTCCGGGAAGAACGGAGCTCCTACGAGCAGTACTTC
CSARGVREERSSYEQYF
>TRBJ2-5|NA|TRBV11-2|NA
TGTGCCAGCAGCTTAATGCGAGGGGGAGAGACCCAGTACTTC
CASSLMRGGETQYF
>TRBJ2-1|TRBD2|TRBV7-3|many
TGTGCCAGCAGCTTAGTAGCTAGCGGGAGTTTCTATGAGCAGTTCTTC
CASSLVASGSFYEQFF
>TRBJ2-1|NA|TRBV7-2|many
TGTGCCAGCAGCCCCGAACTAGGTGCCTACAATGAGCAGTTCTTC
CASSPELGAYNEQFF
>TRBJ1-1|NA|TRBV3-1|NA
TGTGCCAGTTACACCCGGGGGAACACTGAAGCTTTCTTT
CASYTRGNTEAFF
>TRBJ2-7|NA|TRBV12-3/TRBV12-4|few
TGTGCCAGCAGAGCCAAGGACAGAACCTACGAGCAGTACTTC
CASRAKDRTYEQYF
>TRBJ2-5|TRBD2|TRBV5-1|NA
TGCGCCAGCAGCCCGGGGGTGACTAGCGGAGAGACCCAGTACTTC
CASSPGVTSGETQYF
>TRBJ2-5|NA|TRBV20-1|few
TGCAGTGCTAGAGTGGGGGACTCAAAAGAGACCCAGTACTTC
CSARVGDSKETQYF
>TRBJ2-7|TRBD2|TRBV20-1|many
TGCAGTGCTAGAAGACCCCCTACTAGCGGGAAATGGTACGAGCAGTACTTC
CSARRPPTSGKWYEQYF
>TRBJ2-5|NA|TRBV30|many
TGTGCCTGGACCAAGGGGGGGTTGGGAGAGACCCAGTACTTC
CAWTKGGLGETQYF
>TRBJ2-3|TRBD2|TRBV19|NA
TGTGCCAGTAGCCGGACTAGCGGGAGCCATACGCAGTATTTT
CASSRTSGSHTQYF
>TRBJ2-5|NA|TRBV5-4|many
TGTGCCAGCAGCTTGGGGAGGAACCAAGAGACCCAGTACTTC
CASSLGRNQETQYF
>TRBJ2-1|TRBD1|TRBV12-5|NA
TGTGCTAGTGGTTTACGGGACAGGGGTAATGAGCAGTTCTTC
CASGLRDRGNEQFF
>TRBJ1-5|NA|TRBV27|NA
TGTGCCAGCAGTTTATATGGCGGAGGTCTCAATCAGCCCCAGCATTTT
CASSLYGGGLNQPQHF
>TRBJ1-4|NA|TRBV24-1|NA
TGTGCCACCAGGGTCCGAGGGAATGAAAAACTGTTTTTT
CATRVRGNEKLFF
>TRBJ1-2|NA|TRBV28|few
TGTGCCAGCATGCGAGAGATCTATGGCTACACCTTC
CASMREIYGYTF
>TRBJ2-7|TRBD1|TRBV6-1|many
TGTGCCAGCAGTGCTCGGGGCGGGACAGGAGGCTACGAGCAGTACTTC
CASSARGGTGGYEQYF
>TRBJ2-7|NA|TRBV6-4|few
TGTGCCAGCAGTGACTCGGTACAGGGAGCGAGAGAGCAGTACTTC
CASSDSVQGAREQYF
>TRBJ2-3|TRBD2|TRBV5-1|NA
TGCGCCAGCAGCCTCCAACTAGCGGGAGCGACCACAGATACGCAGTATTTT
CASSLQLAGATTDTQYF
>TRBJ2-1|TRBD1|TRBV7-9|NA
TGTGCCAGCAGTTCCCGACCCTCAGAGGGGGCTCTAATGAAAAGGAATGAGCAGTTCTTC
CASSSRPSEGALMKRNEQFF
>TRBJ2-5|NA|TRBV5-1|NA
TGCGCCAGCAGCTTCGGGGGTATAGAGACCCAGTACTTC
CASSFGGIETQYF
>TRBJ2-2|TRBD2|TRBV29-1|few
TGCAGCGTCGGGAGGCAGAACACCGGGGAGCTGTTTTTT
CSVGRQNTGELFF
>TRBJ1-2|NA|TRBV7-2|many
TGTGCCAGCAGCTTTGGGGGGTGGGGGTCCTCCACTCGAGGCTATGGCTACACCTTC
CASSFGGWGSSTRGYGYTF
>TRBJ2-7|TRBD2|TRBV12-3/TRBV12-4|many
TGTGCCAGCAGTTCTCGGAGCGGGAGGGTCTACGAGCAGTACTTC
CASSSRSGRVYEQYF
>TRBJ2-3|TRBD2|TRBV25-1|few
TGTGCCAGCAGTGAGACTAGCGTCTTATTGAGAGGTACGCAGTATTTT
CASSETSVLLRGTQYF
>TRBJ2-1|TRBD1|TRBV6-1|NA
TGTGCCAGCAGTAACACCAGAACCGGGACAGGGGGGTCTAACTACTACAATGAGCAGTTCTTC
CASSNTRTGTGGSNYYNEQFF